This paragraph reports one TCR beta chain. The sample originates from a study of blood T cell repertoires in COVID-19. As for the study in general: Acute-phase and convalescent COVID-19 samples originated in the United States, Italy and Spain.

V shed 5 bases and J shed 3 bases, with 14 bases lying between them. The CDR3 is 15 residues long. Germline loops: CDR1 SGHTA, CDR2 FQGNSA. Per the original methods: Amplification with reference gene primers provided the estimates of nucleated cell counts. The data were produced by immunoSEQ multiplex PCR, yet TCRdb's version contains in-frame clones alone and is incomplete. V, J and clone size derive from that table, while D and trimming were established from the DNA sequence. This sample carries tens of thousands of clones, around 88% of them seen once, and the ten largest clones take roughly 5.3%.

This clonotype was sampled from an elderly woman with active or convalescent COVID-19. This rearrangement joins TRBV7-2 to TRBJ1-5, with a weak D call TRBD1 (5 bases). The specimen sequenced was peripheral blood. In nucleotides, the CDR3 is TGTGCCAGCAGCCCGGCCCCAGGGAACAATCAGCCCCAGCATTTT. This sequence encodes CASSPAPGNNQPQHF.